This T cell receptor beta chain is drawn from a study of regulatory T cells in long-lasting Graves disease. Study as a whole: Positive TSH receptor antibodies alongside over 5 years of antithyroid drugs were what marked Graves' disease as persistent. Notes on the study in general: Persistent disease preferred TRBV28, TRBJ1-2 and TRBJ2-5.

This clonotype was seen repeatedly, ten times or more. The antigen remains undetermined. Building of the TCR beta libraries involved iRepertoire HTBI primers and Arm-PCR of CDR3 regions. TCRdb reanalysed the multiplex PCR reads using MiXCR and keeps one entry per CDR3 protein. In the table there are about 660,000 distinct CDR3 sequences, approximately 29% of which are singletons. Time point specified: persistent/refractory GD, antithyroid drugs over 5 years with positive TRAb. Making the TCR library involved RNA that had been extracted from PBMCs. The CDR3 is 16 residues long. V gave up 0 bases and J gave up 0 bases, with 11 bases separating them. Germline CDR1 reads MDHEN; CDR2 reads SYDVKM.

The sequence derives from a female donor with Graves disease. The sample was peripheral blood mononuclear cells (PBMCs), taken when the disease was refractory, from a patient treated with antithyroid drugs. The chain carries TRBV28 and TRBJ1-1; a weak D match, TRBD1 (6 bases). CDR3 nucleotide sequence: TGTGCCAGCAGTTTATGGGTAGGGACAATGAACACTGAAGCTTTCTTT. This translates into CASSLWVGTMNTEAFF. Full variable domain (rest looked up from reference TRBV28 and TRBJ1-1): DVKVTQSSRYLVKRTGEKVFLECVQDMDHENMFWYRQDPGLGLRLIYFSYDVKMKEKGDIPEGYSVSREKKERFSLILESASTNQTSMYLCASSLWVGTMNTEAFFGQGTRLTVV.